The T cell receptor (beta chain) under discussion was sequenced for a study of cytomegalovirus exposure and HLA in healthy donors. V gave up 0 bases and J gave up 5 bases, with 5 bases separating them. The V gene's germline CDR1 is SGHNT and CDR2 YYREEE (reference sequence). The CDR3 consists of 13 residues. Produced via immunoSEQ multiplex PCR; TCRdb's table is partial and in-frame only. The data contain hundreds of thousands of clones, roughly 90% of them singletons. This chain uses TRBV5-4 with TRBJ1-4, with D hard to call. The sequencing sample was made of PBMCs. The sequence came from a woman in her late teens or twenties in good health and CMV-seronegative. The CDR3 sequence is CASSLAGNEKLFF. The CDR3 nucleotides are TGTGCCAGCAGCTTGGCCGGGAATGAAAAACTGTTTTTT.